The entry that follows covers one T cell receptor (beta chain) sequence. Original handling: Estimated nucleated cell counts came from reference gene primer amplification. Data came from immunoSEQ multiplex PCR; TCRdb stores just in-frame clones and leaves some out. For V, J and clone size, that table is used; D and trimming come from the DNA. This table holds 120,000 or so clones, about 83% found once. The germline V gene encodes CDR1 SGDLS and CDR2 YYNGEE. Deletions cut 6 bases from V and 4 bases from J, with 21 bases between. This CDR3 contains 16 residues. This sample was taken from a study of blood T cell repertoires in COVID-19. Study information: The origin of the acute and convalescent COVID-19 samples was the United States, Italy and Spain. In each case, the material was cDNA or gDNA derived from T cells, B-cell-depleted T cells, or PBMCs.

Cohort 3 donors were reported recovered after two negative PCRs, clearance, or symptom resolution. This TCR was sampled from a woman in her 30s who had recovered from COVID-19. The chain combines TRBV9 with TRBJ2-3; maybe TRBD2 (5 bases). Sequencing was carried out using PBMCs or T cells enriched from blood (not recorded which). The CDR3 reads CASTNDGPGVADTQYF. In DNA, the CDR3 is TGTGCCAGCACCAACGACGGACCCGGGGTGGCAGATACGCAGTATTTT.